This T cell receptor (beta chain) was obtained from a study of blood T cell repertoires in COVID-19. Assay: immunoSEQ multiplex PCR; the TCRdb copy retains only in-frame clones and omits some. The sample shows under 170,000 clones, approximately 90% of them seen only once. CDR3 size: 15 residues. CDR1 and CDR2 (germline): SGHTA, FQGNSA. The V end lost 5 bases, the J end lost 0 bases, and 11 bases lay between the germline ends. This TCR came from a woman aged 55-70 years with active or convalescent COVID-19. Sequencing was done on a sample of peripheral blood. The chain has TRBV7-2 and TRBJ1-3, with TRBD1 as a possible D gene (5 bases). The CDR3 reads CASSLQGDSGNTIYF. DNA for the CDR3: TGTGCCAGCAGCCTCCAGGGTGACTCTGGAAACACCATATATTTT.